Listed below are T cell receptor beta chains from one sample, sequenced in a study of sequential checkpoint blockade in melanoma. Sequencing was performed with immunoSEQ multiplex PCR; in TCRdb, only in-frame clones are kept and a portion is missing. The data hold tens of thousands of clones, with around 85% observed a single time. Material: CD8+ T cells sorted from blood (inferred from file names), obtained from a patient given nivolumab and ipilimumab in sequence. The receptor source for this set is a human donor with melanoma. CDR3s include the opening cysteine and the closing phenylalanine or tryptophan. A D gene is named only where the DNA matches it firmly. Some rows have no size entry. The others give once, few or many, or a class for an expanded clone.

TRBJ1-2,.,TRBD1,TRBV5-4,12,TGTGCCAGCAGGGAGGGGGCGCGGGGCTACACCTTC,CASREGARGYTF
TRBJ2-7,.,.,TRBV6-4,16,.,CASSSSIRVRAYEQYF
TRBJ2-2,.,.,TRBV27,15,TGTGCCAGCAGTTTGATAAAGCCGAGCACCGGGGAGCTGTTTTTT,CASSLIKPSTGELFF
TRBJ1-3,.,.,TRBV6-5,14,TGTGCCAGCAGTTACGGCAAAACCGGGAACACCATATATTTT,CASSYGKTGNTIYF
TRBJ1-1,.,.,TRBV19,15,TGTGCCAGTAGTATCACAGGTTACATGAACACTGAAGCTTTCTTT,CASSITGYMNTEAFF
TRBJ1-3,once,TRBD1,TRBV6-5,15,TGTGCCAGCAGTTACTCAAGGGGGCTCGGAAACACCATATATTTT,CASSYSRGLGNTIYF
TRBJ2-1,.,.,TRBV19,14,TGTGCCAGTAAGCAGGGCAACTCCTACAATGAGCAGTTCTTC,CASKQGNSYNEQFF
TRBJ1-5,.,.,TRBV4-1,17,TGCGCCAGCAGCCAGGGCCTTGGGCAGGGCGGCAATCAGCCCCAGCATTTT,CASSQGLGQGGNQPQHF
TRBJ1-5,.,.,TRBV28,16,TGTGCCAGCCGGTTTTACGCCGGGGATAGCAATCAGCCCCAGCATTTT,CASRFYAGDSNQPQHF
TRBJ2-5,.,TRBD1,TRBV9,12,TGTGCCAGCAGCCCAGGGGGAGAGACCCAGTACTTC,CASSPGGETQYF
TRBJ2-5,.,TRBD1,TRBV5-6,16,TGTGCCAGCAGCTACGGACAGGGTAGATGGGGAGAGACCCAGTACTTC,CASSYGQGRWGETQYF
TRBJ2-3,.,TRBD2,TRBV9,20,TGTGCCAGCAGCGAGCCCGCAGGGACTAGCGGGGGGGCGGGCACAGATACGCAGTATTTT,CASSEPAGTSGGAGTDTQYF
TRBJ2-2,.,.,TRBV19,13,TGTGCCAGTAGTAGACTGGTCGAGGGGGAGCTGTTTTTT,CASSRLVEGELFF
TRBJ1-5,.,.,TRBV19,14,TGTGCCAGTACTGAGGGTGGGGATAATCAGCCCCAGCATTTT,CASTEGGDNQPQHF
TRBJ2-7,.,TRBD2,TRBV13,15,TGTGCCAGCAGCTTATGGGCTAGCGGGAGGTACGAGCAGTACTTC,CASSLWASGRYEQYF
TRBJ2-3,.,.,TRBV7-9,13,TGTGCCAGCAGCTTAGTCACGAGGGATACGCAGTATTTT,CASSLVTRDTQYF
TRBJ2-1,.,.,TRBV27,15,TGTGCCAGCAGTTTAGTCGTCGACAGTAACAATGAGCAGTTCTTC,CASSLVVDSNNEQFF
TRBJ1-5,.,.,TRBV21-1,16,TGTGCCAGCAGCAATAGGACAGGGGCCCGCAATCAGCCCCAGCATTTT,CASSNRTGARNQPQHF
TRBJ2-1,few,.,TRBV10-1,14,TGCGCCAGCAGTGAAGCCGGGACAATCAATGAGCAGTTCTTC,CASSEAGTINEQFF
TRBJ2-7,.,TRBD1,TRBV7-9,13,TGTGCCAGCAGCGAAGGGGGCGGTTACGAGCAGTACTTC,CASSEGGGYEQYF
TRBJ2-7,medium-sized,TRBD2,TRBV27,18,TGTGCCAGCAGTGGGGAGGGACTAGCGGGGGGTTCCTCCTACGAGCAGTACTTC,CASSGEGLAGGSSYEQYF
TRBJ2-2,once,.,TRBV6-5,13,TGTGCCAGCCGGGACACCAACACCGGGGAGCTGTTTTTT,CASRDTNTGELFF
TRBJ1-1,.,TRBD1,TRBV13,15,TGTGCCAGCAGCTTAGAGGGGGCGGTGAACACTGAAGCTTTCTTT,CASSLEGAVNTEAFF
TRBJ2-5,.,TRBD2,TRBV29-1,13,TGCAGCGTTCGGACGGGGGAGGGAGAGACCCAGTACTTC,CSVRTGEGETQYF
TRBJ2-3,.,.,TRBV2,13,TGTGCCAGCGCCGACAGTAGCACAGATACGCAGTATTTT,CASADSSTDTQYF
TRBJ2-3,.,TRBD1,TRBV2,19,TGTGCCAGCAGGGAACCCTGGGACAGGGTACAATCTAGCACAGATACGCAGTATTTT,CASREPWDRVQSSTDTQYF